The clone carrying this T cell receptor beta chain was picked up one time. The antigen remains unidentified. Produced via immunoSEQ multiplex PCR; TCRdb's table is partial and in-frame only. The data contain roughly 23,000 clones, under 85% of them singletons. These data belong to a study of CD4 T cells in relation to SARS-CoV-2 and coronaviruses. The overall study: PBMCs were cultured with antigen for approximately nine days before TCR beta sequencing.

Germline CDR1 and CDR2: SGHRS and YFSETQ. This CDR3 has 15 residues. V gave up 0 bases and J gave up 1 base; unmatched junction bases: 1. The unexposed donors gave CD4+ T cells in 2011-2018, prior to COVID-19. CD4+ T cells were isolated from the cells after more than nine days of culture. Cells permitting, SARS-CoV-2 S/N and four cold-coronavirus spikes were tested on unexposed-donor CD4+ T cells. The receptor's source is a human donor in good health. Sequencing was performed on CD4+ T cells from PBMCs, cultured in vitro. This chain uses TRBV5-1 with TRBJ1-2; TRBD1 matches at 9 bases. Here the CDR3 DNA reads TGCGCCAGCAGCTTGGCGACAGGGGGTAACTATGGCTACACCTTC. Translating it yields CASSLATGGNYGYTF.